One sample yielded the 15 T cell receptor beta chains listed below, sequenced in a study of T cell responses to AZD1222 COVID-19 vaccine. Method: immunoSEQ multiplex PCR; TCRdb's copy keeps in-frame clones and lacks some. The sample carries about 85,000 clones, about 87% recorded once. This material consisted of peripheral blood, taken on day 0 of AZD1222 vaccination. These receptors originate from an adult in good health.

The chain couples TRBV6-6 to TRBJ2-1; D is possibly TRBD1 (5 bases). This CDR3 is built from 15 residues. CDR1 and CDR2 (germline): MNHNY, SVGAGI (reference sequence). V lost 4 bases, J lost 2 bases, and 12 bases lay in between. CDR3 bases: TGTGCCAGCAGTTCTCAGGGAATCACCTACAATGAGCAGTTCTTC. It yields the protein CASSSQGITYNEQFF.

This chain connects TRBV18 to TRBJ1-1; no definite D call. V was trimmed by 1 base and J by 1 base, leaving 4 bases between them. The CDR3 is 13 residues long. The germline V gene has CDR1 KGHSH and CDR2 LQKENI. The CDR3 region is CASSPRGNTEAFF. In DNA, the CDR3 is TGTGCCAGCTCACCACGGGGGAACACTGAAGCTTTCTTT.

This clone is a singleton in its sample. V is TRBV5-1 and J is TRBJ2-7; 11 positions match TRBD2. The V gene's germline CDR1 is SGHRS and CDR2 YFSETQ. CDR3 length: 16 residues. V trimming: 2 bases; J trimming: 4 bases; junction bases outside the gene matches: 8. The CDR3 loop is CASSFGPSGGRYEQYF. CDR3 sequence (DNA): TGCGCCAGCAGCTTTGGCCCTAGCGGGGGGCGGTACGAGCAGTACTTC.

The chain carries TRBV13 and TRBJ2-3; 9 bases are shared with TRBD2. The ends lost 5 bases at V and 5 bases at J; junction bases unmatched: 17. CDR3 size: 18 residues. Per the germline V gene, CDR1 is PRHDT and CDR2 is FYEKMQ (reference sequence). The CDR3 bases are TGTGCCAGCAGCCAAATGGCGGGAGGGCCTGGGGACAGAGATACGCAGTATTTT. Translated, it gives CASSQMAGGPGDRDTQYF.

The chain links TRBV28 to TRBJ1-1, with D unclear. Germline V CDR1 and CDR2: MDHEN, SYDVKM. Trimming stripped 4 bases from V and 2 bases from J, with 11 bases between. This CDR3 contains 14 residues. This CDR3 is CASSWTGFNTEAFF. The CDR3 DNA follows: TGTGCCAGCAGTTGGACGGGCTTCAACACTGAAGCTTTCTTT.

J is TRBJ1-2 and V is TRBV6-5; D is uncertain. Trimming removed 6 bases from V and 7 bases from J, with 15 bases in between. The germline CDR1 and CDR2 sequences are MNHEY and SVGAGI. The CDR3 covers 13 residues. This CDR3 reads CASSGMEWGGYTF. In DNA, the CDR3 is TGTGCCAGCAGCGGGATGGAGTGGGGTGGCTACACCTTC.

In this sample, this clone turned up a few times. This chain joins TRBV9 and TRBJ1-3, with TRBD1 matching over 11 bases. The CDR3 is 19 amino acids. The V and J ends lost 3 bases and 0 bases, in that order; junction bases with no gene match: 11. Germline V gene sequence: CDR1 SGDLS, CDR2 YYNGEE. CDR3 nucleotide sequence: TGTGCCAGCAGCGACGGGACAGGGGGATTTAGTATCTCTGGAAACACCATATATTTT. Its translation is CASSDGTGGFSISGNTIYF.

The genes are TRBV5-1 and TRBJ2-7; TRBD2 matches 10 bases. This CDR3 is built from 17 residues. The germline V gene encodes CDR1 SGHRS and CDR2 YFSETQ. Unmatched junction bases numbered 13, after V lost 5 bases and J lost 2 bases. This CDR3 is CASSNDLELAGTYEQYF. The CDR3 bases are TGCGCCAGCAGTAATGACTTAGAACTAGCGGGGACCTACGAGCAGTACTTC.

This chain uses TRBV7-9 with TRBJ2-1, with D hard to call. Deletions cut 2 bases from V and 3 bases from J, with 20 bases between. The CDR3 length is 18 residues. The germline CDR1 and CDR2 sequences are SEHNR and FQNEAQ (reference sequence). The CDR3 sequence: CASSLPFRLAGLYNEQFF. In DNA form, the CDR3 reads TGTGCCAGCAGCTTACCTTTTCGGTTAGCAGGTCTCTACAATGAGCAGTTCTTC.

The chain couples TRBV9 to TRBJ1-1; 8 bases match TRBD1. This CDR3 has 15 residues. The germline V gene encodes CDR1 SGDLS and CDR2 YYNGEE. V shed 2 bases and J 2 bases; nucleotides not matched to a gene: 5. The CDR3 nucleotides read TGTGCCAGCAGCGTTTTTTCAGGGGGCAACACTGAAGCTTTCTTT. The encoded protein is CASSVFSGGNTEAFF.

CDR3 DNA: TGTGCCAGTAGTATAGACAGGGGGCGCGAGAAGACCCAGTACTTC. It translates to CASSIDRGREKTQYF. V is TRBV19 and J is TRBJ2-5; 8 nucleotides line up with TRBD1. The CDR3 covers 15 residues. Germline loops: CDR1 LNHDA, CDR2 SQIVND (reference sequence). The trim removed 0 bases at V and 6 bases at J, leaving 6 bases unmatched.

The chain is built from TRBV18 and TRBJ2-4; 9 nucleotides agree with TRBD1. Germline loops: CDR1 KGHSH, CDR2 LQKENI. The J segment lost 4 bases and the V segment lost 6 bases, leaving 4 bases of the junction unmatched. The CDR3 length is 14 residues. The CDR3 spells CASSPGQGKNIQYF. Written as DNA, the CDR3 is TGTGCCAGCTCCCCGGGACAGGGAAAAAACATTCAGTACTTC.

This clone is medium-sized. This chain connects TRBV28 to TRBJ2-7; D is undetermined. The V gene's germline CDR1 is MDHEN and CDR2 SYDVKM. The V end lost 8 bases, the J end lost 8 bases, and 25 bases lay between the germline ends. CDR3 length equals 15 residues. This chain's CDR3 is CASGVGRDPGLKQYF. The CDR3 DNA follows: TGTGCCAGCGGGGTGGGCAGAGACCCCGGATTGAAGCAGTACTTC.

The rearrangement links TRBV7-2 to TRBJ1-2; the match to TRBD1 covers 10 bases. The junction had 10 bases not matched to a gene; V was cut back by 10 bases and J by 2 bases. CDR1 and CDR2 (germline): SGHTA, FQGNSA. CDR3 length: 15 amino acids. The CDR3 bases are TGTGCCAACTCGAACCGGGACAGGGGAAACTATGGCTACACCTTC. Protein: CANSNRDRGNYGYTF.

This sequence joins TRBV2 and TRBJ1-1; 10 bases match TRBD1. The CDR3 runs 15 residues. Germline V gene data show CDR1 as SNHLY and CDR2 as FYNNEI. V was clipped by 4 bases and J by 6 bases; unmatched bases: 8. CDR3 nucleotides: TGTGCCAGCAGTGGACAGGGACAGGGGAGTTCTGAAGCTTTCTTT. It encodes CASSGQGQGSSEAFF.